This T cell receptor (beta chain) is from a study of human T cells and chemical hapten exposure. The library attached unique molecular identifiers to individual cDNA molecules. TCRdb redid the calling of the RACE reads with MiXCR, one entry per CDR3 protein. The sample has some 340,000 distinct CDR3 sequences; 5.5% to 8% are singletons. This sample's time point: patch test 1, 2 weeks after DPC sensitization. Noted treatment: therapeutic diphenylcyclopropenone sensitization with weekly scalp DPC. Unfractionated whole blood yielded the extracted total RNA. This clonotype was observed a handful of times. The CDR3 length is 17 residues. V was trimmed by 1 base and J by 6 bases, leaving 20 bases between them. In germline, CDR1 is LGHDT, CDR2 YNNKEL (reference sequence).

The clonotype was recovered from a woman aged 18-35 years with alopecia areata. Some clones in this sample may be carry-over from other donors' samples. The material was whole blood, obtained in connection with sensitization to the hapten diphenylcyclopropenone (DPC). This chain connects TRBV3-1 to TRBJ2-3; D might be TRBD1 or TRBD2, each matching 5 bases. The CDR3 here is CASSQVRLRDRVDTQYF. The CDR3 DNA follows: TGTGCCAGCAGCCAAGTTCGGCTCAGGGACCGGGTGGATACGCAGTATTTT.